Each of the 25 T cell receptor beta chains below was sequenced from the same sample in a study of preoperative IRX-2 immunotherapy in early breast cancer. Treatment noted: preoperative locoregional IRX-2 cytokine immunotherapy. The protocol was immunoSEQ multiplex PCR, while the TCRdb copy is restricted to in-frame clones and leaves out a portion. In the table there are under 40,000 clones, over 85% of which are singletons. The sequenced sample was tumor tissue, obtained after IRX-2 immunotherapy. Every receptor here comes from a human donor with breast cancer.

In DNA form, the CDR3 reads TGTGCCAGCAGCTCCACAATCTACCTAGGGGAAGGTGGCTACACCTTC. It codes for CASSSTIYLGEGGYTF. The J gene is TRBJ1-2, the V gene TRBV11-3; possible D gene TRBD1, 5 bases. The V and J ends lost 4 bases and 7 bases respectively, with 22 bases between them. The CDR3 loop spans 16 amino acids. Looked up from germline, CDR1 is SGHNT and CDR2 is YENEEA. Full variable domain (rest looked up from reference TRBV11-3 and TRBJ1-2): EAGVVQSPRYKIIEKKQPVAFWCNPISGHNTLYWYLQNLGQGPELLIRYENEEAVDDSQLPKDRFSAERLKGVDSTLKIQPAELGDSAVYLCASSSTIYLGEGGYTFGSGTRLTVV.

This clone has only a few counts. The rearrangement joins TRBV6-8 to TRBJ2-3; 12 bases map to TRBD2. Per the germline V gene, CDR1 is MNHGY and CDR2 is SAAAGT. This CDR3 has 16 amino acids. J gave up 6 bases and V 3 bases, and 7 bases lay outside the gene matches. This CDR3 is CASSYPLAGGRDTQYF. The CDR3 nucleotides read TGTGCCAGCAGTTATCCCCTAGCGGGAGGGCGGGATACGCAGTATTTT.

The gene calls are TRBV18 and TRBJ2-1; 8 bases are a match to TRBD2. J gave up 8 bases and V 6 bases, and 9 bases lay outside the gene matches. Germline V lookup: CDR1 KGHSH, CDR2 LQKENI. The CDR3 has 14 residues. The CDR3 region has the DNA TGTGCCAGCTCGACCGGGGGGGTGCCCTATGAGCAGTTCTTC. This gives the protein CASSTGGVPYEQFF.

The chain uses TRBV22-1 and TRBJ2-1; whether TRBD1, the table's D call, matches the DNA was not checked. TRBV22-1 is a pseudogene segment. This CDR3 is built from 13 residues. Written as DNA, the CDR3 is TGTGCCGGGGGGACAGGGGCCTACAATGAGCAGTTCTTC. This gives the protein CAGGTGAYNEQFF.

This clone has a single count. This sequence joins TRBV6-8 and TRBJ1-5; a weak D match, TRBD1 (5 bases). The CDR3 consists of 12 residues. Germline V gives CDR1 MNHGY, CDR2 SAAAGT. Between the trimmed V and J ends, which lost 4 bases and 7 bases, there was a span of 8 bases. The CDR3 protein is CASSSQVQPQHF. CDR3 DNA: TGTGCCAGCAGTTCACAGGTCCAGCCCCAGCATTTT.

This sequence joins TRBV6-8 and TRBJ2-1, with D perhaps TRBD1 (5 bases). This CDR3 spans 14 amino acids. Trimming took off 4 bases at V and 2 bases at J, with 9 bases between the two ends. The germline gives CDR1 MNHGY, CDR2 SAAAGT. DNA for the CDR3: TGTGCCAGCAGTTTCAGGACACCCTACAATGAGCAGTTCTTC. It codes for CASSFRTPYNEQFF.

The rearrangement links TRBV6-8 to TRBJ2-1, with D unclear. The germline CDR1 and CDR2 sequences are MNHGY and SAAAGT. The CDR3 loop spans 12 amino acids. The ends were cut back, 10 bases at V and 5 bases at J, with 12 bases in the middle. CDR3: CAIKSVDNEQFF. The CDR3 nucleotides read TGTGCCATCAAATCAGTGGACAATGAGCAGTTCTTC.

This chain joins TRBV30 and TRBJ2-1; no reliable D call. This CDR3 comprises 14 residues. The V end was cut by 7 bases, the J end by 5 bases, with 18 bases between. From germline, CDR1 is GTSNPN and CDR2 SVGIG (reference sequence). The CDR3, as DNA: TGTGCCTTTCGACATGGGCGGCTACACAATGAGCAGTTCTTC. Translated: CAFRHGRLHNEQFF.

This clone has only one observation. The J gene is TRBJ1-5, the V gene TRBV5-1; D is undetermined. The CDR3 is 15 residues long. Germline assignment: CDR1 SGHRS and CDR2 YFSETQ. V lost 0 bases to trimming and J lost 0 bases, with 7 bases between them. The CDR3: CASSLVPNSNQPQHF. The CDR3 DNA follows: TGCGCCAGCAGCTTGGTCCCGAATAGCAATCAGCCCCAGCATTTT.

This clone appeared a single time. The V gene is TRBV6-4, the J gene TRBJ2-1; tentatively, D is TRBD1 (5 bases). This CDR3 has 16 residues. Per germline, CDR1 MRHNA and CDR2 SNTAGT. The V and J ends lost 5 bases and 3 bases respectively, with 17 bases between them. CDR3 region: CASSRLGLTIYNEQFF. The DNA of the CDR3 is TGTGCCAGCAGTCGTCTGGGGCTAACAATCTACAATGAGCAGTTCTTC.

The chain uses TRBV25-1 and TRBJ2-5, with TRBD2 as a possible D gene (7 bases). CDR3 length equals 15 residues. Per the germline V gene, CDR1 is MGHDK and CDR2 is SYGVNS. With 2 bases removed from V and 5 bases from J, the gap between germline ends came to 15 bases. The DNA for the CDR3 is TGTGCCAGCAGTGAAGCCGGAGGGGGGGGCGAGACCCAGTACTTC. Its translation is CASSEAGGGGETQYF. Complete variable domain (other parts from reference TRBV25-1 and TRBJ2-5): EADIYQTPRYLVIGTGKKITLECSQTMGHDKMYWYQQDPGMELHLIHYSYGVNSTEKGDLSSESTVSRIRTEHFPLTLESARPSHTSQYLCASSEAGGGGETQYFGPGTRLLVL.

The rearrangement uses TRBV7-4 and TRBJ1-3; D is uncertain. This CDR3 has 13 residues. V lost 6 bases and J lost 4, with 10 bases in between. Per the germline V gene, CDR1 is SGHVT and CDR2 is SQSDAQ. For the CDR3, the DNA is TGTGCCAGCAGTTCACGTGCCGGAAACACCATATATTTT. Translating it yields CASSSRAGNTIYF.

This chain links TRBV28 with TRBJ1-2; tentatively, D is TRBD1 (5 bases). This CDR3 is 13 amino acids long. V was cut by 6 bases and J by 4 bases, with 12 bases left in between. Germline CDR1 reads MDHEN; CDR2 reads SYDVKM. The CDR3 spells CASSRREPYGYTF. The CDR3 coding sequence is TGTGCCAGCAGCCGCAGGGAACCCTATGGCTACACCTTC.

The V call is TRBV7-6, the J call TRBJ2-7, with D perhaps given as TRBD1 or TRBD2 (6 bases each). The CDR3 runs to 15 residues. In germline, CDR1 is SGHVS, CDR2 FNYEAQ. V lost 1 base and J lost 2, with 12 bases in between. The CDR3, as DNA: TGTGCCAGCAGCTTAGGAACGGGGGCCGCCTACGAGCAGTACGTC. Translation: CASSLGTGAAYEQYV.

The V call is TRBV7-6, the J call TRBJ1-2, with no clear D. CDR1 and CDR2 (germline): SGHVS, FNYEAQ. The CDR3 spans 15 residues. CDR3 protein: CATAQSVVGLNGYTF. CDR3 coding DNA: TGTGCTACAGCCCAATCGGTTGTGGGTCTCAATGGCTACACCTTC. Full variable domain (rest looked up from reference TRBV7-6 and TRBJ1-2): GAGVSQSPRYKVTKRGQDVALRCDPISGHVSLYWYRQALGQGPEFLTYFNYEAQQDKSGLPNDRFSAERPEGSISTLTIQRTEQRDSAMYRCATAQSVVGLNGYTFGSGTRLTVV.

The chain employs TRBV11-3 and TRBJ1-1, with TRBD1 matching 8 bases. Germline assignment: CDR1 SGHNT and CDR2 YENEEA. The CDR3 loop spans 17 amino acids. Trimming cost V 5 bases and J 0 bases; bases outside gene matches: 11. CDR3 nucleotide sequence: TGTGCCAGCAGCCCAACCCGACAGGGGTTCGTGAACACTGAAGCTTTCTTT. It codes for CASSPTRQGFVNTEAFF.

The chain combines TRBV19 with TRBJ2-7, with D uncertain. V was trimmed by 4 bases and J by 0 bases, leaving 7 bases between them. Per germline, CDR1 LNHDA and CDR2 SQIVND (reference sequence). The CDR3 has 13 residues. CDR3 region: CASSRTHSYEQYF. As DNA, the CDR3 is TGTGCCAGTAGTAGGACCCACTCCTACGAGCAGTACTTC.

This chain connects TRBV30 to TRBJ2-7; 9 nucleotides line up with TRBD1. The CDR3 is 16 amino acids. The germline CDR1 and CDR2 sequences are GTSNPN and SVGIG (reference sequence). Trimming took 4 bases from V and 3 from J; bases not matched to a gene: 13. The CDR3 sequence is CAWTTRMGQGNYEQYV. The CDR3 nucleotides read TGTGCCTGGACCACAAGGATGGGACAGGGCAACTACGAGCAGTACGTC.

The gene calls are TRBV6-8 and TRBJ1-2; TRBD1 matches 11 bases. The CDR3 runs 16 residues. Looked up from germline, CDR1 is MNHGY and CDR2 is SAAAGT. J lost 8 bases, V lost 0 bases, and 8 bases had no gene match. The CDR3 DNA reads TGTGCCAGCAGTTACTCGCCGGACAGGGGGCTTCAGGGCTACACCTTC. Protein: CASSYSPDRGLQGYTF.

The rearrangement links TRBV18 to TRBJ1-1, with 10 bases aligning to TRBD1. Germline V lookup: CDR1 KGHSH, CDR2 LQKENI. The CDR3 runs 14 residues. Unmatched junction bases numbered 3, after V lost 4 bases and J lost 4 bases. Here the CDR3 DNA reads TGTGCCAGCTCACTAAGACAGGGGGCCACTGAAGCTTTCTTT. Encoded protein: CASSLRQGATEAFF.

The table lists this clone with a count of one. The CDR3 spells CASRAQGSPRETQYF. The CDR3 DNA reads TGCGCCAGCAGGGCCCAGGGGAGTCCGCGAGAGACCCAGTACTTC. This chain links TRBV10-2 with TRBJ2-5, with D possibly being TRBD1 (6 bases). Per the germline V gene, CDR1 is WSHSY and CDR2 is SAAADI. The ends were cut back, 6 bases at V and 4 bases at J, with 18 bases in the middle. The length of the CDR3 is 15 residues.

The CDR3 bases are TGTGCCAGCAGTTACTCTGTTTTCACCGGGGAGCTGTTTTTT. Amino acid sequence: CASSYSVFTGELFF. This chain uses TRBV6-8 with TRBJ2-2; unclear D gene. CDR3 length: 14 residues. CDR1 is MNHGY and CDR2 is SAAAGT in the germline V gene. V shed 0 bases and J shed 4 bases, with 6 bases lying between them.

The chain has TRBV19 and TRBJ1-2; the D gene is possibly TRBD1 (6 bases). The V and J ends lost 2 bases and 4 bases respectively, with 14 bases between them. The CDR3 spans 15 residues. Germline CDR1 is LNHDA and CDR2 is SQIVND (reference sequence). The CDR3 DNA reads TGTGCCAGTAGTATACCCAGGGGACGGCTCTATGGCTACACCTTC. It yields the protein CASSIPRGRLYGYTF.

The gene calls are TRBV5-1 and TRBJ1-1; 10 nucleotides agree with TRBD1. The CDR3 is 19 residues long. V was pared by 4 bases and J by 0 bases, with 15 bases of the junction left unmatched. Germline V gene sequence: CDR1 SGHRS, CDR2 YFSETQ. Written as DNA, the CDR3 is TGCGCCAGCAGCCCATGGAAATCACCGGGACAGGGGATGAACACTGAAGCTTTCTTT. Residues: CASSPWKSPGQGMNTEAFF.

The V call is TRBV19, the J call TRBJ1-4, with no clear D. This CDR3 has 12 residues. The V gene lost 0 bases and the J gene lost 8 bases, with 4 bases spanning the gap. Per the germline V gene, CDR1 is LNHDA and CDR2 is SQIVND (reference sequence). The CDR3 is CASSIDSEKLFF. The CDR3 nucleotides read TGTGCCAGTAGTATAGATTCCGAAAAACTGTTTTTT.